The 5 T cell receptor beta chains reported below all come from one sample, sequenced in a study of T cell repertoires and HLA-DP antigens (dated by TCRdb to 2016 to 2019). No antigen has been assigned to these receptors. The library relied on the immunoSEQ multiplex PCR assay. TCRdb stores this immuneACCESS table with in-frame sequences only. Part of the clones is absent; in the studies checked, under half of the shortfall reflects unresolved V genes, and no reason is known for the rest. In all, the sample holds 65,000 to 95,000 clones, and 80% of those were seen once. The leading ten clones occupy more than 1.5% of the sample. The sequencing input was CD4+ T cells from PBMCs. The receptor set was obtained from a man aged 55 to 70 in good health and CMV-seronegative.

The chain combines TRBV18 with TRBJ2-5, with a weak D call TRBD2 (5 bases). Germline CDR1 and CDR2: KGHSH and LQKENI. The CDR3 loop spans 13 amino acids. The V end was cut by 6 bases, the J end by 5 bases, with 13 bases between. The DNA for the CDR3 is TGTGCCAGCTCGTCACTAGTAGAGGAGACCCAGTACTTC. This gives the protein CASSSLVEETQYF. Full variable domain (missing parts from reference TRBV18 and TRBJ2-5): NAGVMQNPRHLVRRRGQEARLRCSPMKGHSHVYWYRQLPEEGLKFMVYLQKENIIDESGMPKERFSAEFPKEGPSILRIQQVVRGDSAAYFCASSSLVEETQYFGPGTRLLVL.

The rearrangement uses TRBV30 and TRBJ1-1, with D perhaps TRBD1 (6 bases). V lost 7 bases and J lost 0, with 9 bases in between. The CDR3 has 12 residues. Germline CDR1 and CDR2: GTSNPN and SVGIG (reference sequence). The CDR3 DNA follows: TGTGCCTCGGACAGAGTGAACACTGAAGCTTTCTTT. Its translation: CASDRVNTEAFF.

V and J are TRBV29-1 and TRBJ1-2; the D is unclear. Germline assignment: CDR1 SQVTM and CDR2 ANQGSEA. The CDR3 covers 11 residues. V was clipped by 7 bases and J by 7 bases, with 13 bases between them. CDR3 DNA sequence: TGCAGCGCCGAGGGTGCCAGTGGCTACACCTTC. As protein: CSAEGASGYTF.

The genes are TRBV6-6 and TRBJ1-4; 10 bases align to TRBD1. The J segment lost 7 bases and the V segment lost 0 bases, leaving 2 bases of the junction unmatched. This CDR3 has 15 residues. CDR1 is MNHNY and CDR2 is SVGAGI in the germline V gene (reference sequence). The CDR3 here is CASSYSRDRGEKLFF. The CDR3 coding sequence is TGTGCCAGCAGTTACTCAAGGGACAGGGGTGAAAAACTGTTTTTT.

The chain links TRBV5-1 to TRBJ1-1; 7 nucleotides match TRBD1. Losses at the gene ends were 4 bases for V and 5 bases for J; bases not matched to a gene: 8. The CDR3 extends over 14 amino acids. The germline CDR1 and CDR2 sequences are SGHRS and YFSETQ. CDR3 sequence reads: CASSRTGVVTEAFF. DNA for the CDR3: TGCGCCAGCAGCCGAACAGGGGTGGTTACTGAAGCTTTCTTT.